This TCR beta chain was obtained from a study of cytomegalovirus exposure and HLA in healthy donors. Study-wide findings and caveats: The study flagged some 170 TCR beta chains as cytomegalovirus-associated.

V lost 4 bases, J lost 6 bases, and 9 bases stayed unmatched. From germline, CDR1 is SGDLS and CDR2 YYNGEE. This CDR3 is built from 14 residues. In the case of this clone: Antigen unknown.

Using immunoSEQ multiplex PCR, the repertoire was profiled, and TCRdb retains in-frame clones only, with some absent. Among some 260,000 clones listed, more than 85% were seen once. Sequenced material: PBMCs. V and J are TRBV9 and TRBJ2-7; 8 nucleotides agree with TRBD1. The TCR comes from a man younger than 30 in good health and CMV-seropositive. This CDR3 reads CASSKGQGSFEQYF. For the CDR3, the DNA is TGTGCCAGCAGCAAAGGACAGGGAAGCTTCGAGCAGTACTTC.